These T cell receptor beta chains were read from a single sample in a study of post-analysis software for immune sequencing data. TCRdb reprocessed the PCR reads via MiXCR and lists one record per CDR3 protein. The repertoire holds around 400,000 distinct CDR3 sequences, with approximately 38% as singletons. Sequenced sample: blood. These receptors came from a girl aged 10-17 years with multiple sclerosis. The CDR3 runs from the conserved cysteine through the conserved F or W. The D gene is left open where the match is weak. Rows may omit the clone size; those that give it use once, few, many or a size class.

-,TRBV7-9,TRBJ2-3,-,TGTGCCAGCAGCCGTGGGGGGCCAGATACGCAGTATTTT,CASSRGGPDTQYF
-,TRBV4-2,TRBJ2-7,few,TGTGCCAGCAGCCAAGATATAGCCTACGAGCAGTACTTC,CASSQDIAYEQYF
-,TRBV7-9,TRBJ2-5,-,TGTGCCAGCAGCCCAAGGGCTAGCTCAGAGACCCAGTACTTC,CASSPRASSETQYF
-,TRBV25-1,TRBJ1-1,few,TGTGCCAGCAGTGAATCGGTACCCTCTGAAGCTTTCTTT,CASSESVPSEAFF
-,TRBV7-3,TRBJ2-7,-,TGTGCCAGCAGCCCTGGTGGGGCGGGGAGTAACGAGCAGTACTTC,CASSPGGAGSNEQYF
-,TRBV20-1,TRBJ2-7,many,TGCAGTGCTCCCGCCGCGGGACAACCTCTACGAGAGCAGTACTTC,CSAPAAGQPLREQYF
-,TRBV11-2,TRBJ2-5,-,TGTGCCAGCAGCTTAGTTTACGGGGAGACCCAGTACTTC,CASSLVYGETQYF
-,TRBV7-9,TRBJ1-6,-,TGTGCCAGCAGCTCCCGGGGGGCAGCTTATAATTCACCCCTCCACTTT,CASSSRGAAYNSPLHF
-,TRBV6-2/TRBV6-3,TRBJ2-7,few,TGTGCCAGCAGTTATGGGCCCAGTTCACTCAACAGCTACGAGCAGTACTTC,CASSYGPSSLNSYEQYF
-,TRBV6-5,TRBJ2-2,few,TGTGCCAGCAGTTACAGGGCCCGGAACACCGGGGAGCTGTTTTTT,CASSYRARNTGELFF
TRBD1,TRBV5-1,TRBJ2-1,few,TGTGCCAGCAGTTTGGGGACAGGGGGTAATGAGCAGTTCTTC,CASSLGTGGNEQFF
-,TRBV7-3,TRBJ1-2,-,TGTGCCAGCAGCCCAGATGGGGAGGGCTACACCTTC,CASSPDGEGYTF
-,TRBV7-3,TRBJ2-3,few,TGTGCCAGCAGCCGCGGGGCCAGCCCCCCTCGCTTAAACACAGATACGCAGTATTTT,CASSRGASPPRLNTDTQYF
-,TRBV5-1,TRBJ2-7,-,TGCGCCAGCAGCCCGGATCAAGGGTCCTACGAGCAGTACTTC,CASSPDQGSYEQYF
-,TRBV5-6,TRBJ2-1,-,TGTGCCAGCAGCGCGGGACCAATTACCTACAATGAGCAGTTCTTC,CASSAGPITYNEQFF
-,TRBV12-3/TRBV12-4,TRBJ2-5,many,TGTGCCAGCAGTTACCTCCCGGGACAGACCCAGTACTTC,CASSYLPGQTQYF
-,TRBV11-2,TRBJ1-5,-,TGTGCCAGCAGCTTAGGCCCAGCTCAGCCCCAGCATTTT,CASSLGPAQPQHF
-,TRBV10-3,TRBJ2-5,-,TGTGCCATCAGTGATCAGGGAGAGACCCAGTACTTC,CAISDQGETQYF
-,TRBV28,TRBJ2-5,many,TGTGCCACCTGGGTAGAGTTCCAAGAGACCCAGTACTTC,CATWVEFQETQYF
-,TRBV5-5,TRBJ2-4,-,TGTGCCAGCAGCTTGGAGTCAGCCCTGGCCAAAAACATTCAGTACTTC,CASSLESALAKNIQYF
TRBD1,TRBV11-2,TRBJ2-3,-,TGTGCCAGCAGGTCGATACAGGGGGGCACAGATACGCAGTATTTT,CASRSIQGGTDTQYF
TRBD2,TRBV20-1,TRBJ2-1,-,TGCAGTGCTAGCTCGGGGGGTTCGGATGAGCAGTTCTTC,CSASSGGSDEQFF
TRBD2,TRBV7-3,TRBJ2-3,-,TGTGCCAGCAGCCCGTTAGCGGGGGGGGCAGATACGCAGTATTTT,CASSPLAGGADTQYF
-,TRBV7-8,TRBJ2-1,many,TGTGCCAGCAGCTCCCTCCAGACAGGTGCCCTTGGGAATGAGCAGTTCTTC,CASSSLQTGALGNEQFF
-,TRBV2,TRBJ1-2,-,TGTGCCAGCAACACAGACCTTGGAAACTATGGCTACACCTTC,CASNTDLGNYGYTF
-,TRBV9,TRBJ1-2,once,TGTGCCAGCAGCGTAGAACCTTCGGGGGGCTACACCTTC,CASSVEPSGGYTF
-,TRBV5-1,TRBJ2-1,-,TGCGCCAGCAGCGGGGGGGACACCTACAATGAGCAGTTCTTC,CASSGGDTYNEQFF
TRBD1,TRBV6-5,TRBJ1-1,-,TGTGCCAGCAGTTACTCGGGGACAGGGTCAATGAAAGCTTTCTTT,CASSYSGTGSMKAFF
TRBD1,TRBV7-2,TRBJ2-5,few,TGTGCCAGCAGCGAATACTTAGGGACAGGATATCAAGAGACCCAGTACTTC,CASSEYLGTGYQETQYF
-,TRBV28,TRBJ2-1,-,TGTGCCAGCAGGTACTTCTCTGGTGAGCAGTTCTTC,CASRYFSGEQFF
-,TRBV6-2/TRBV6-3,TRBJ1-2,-,TGTGCCAGCAGCTACCAACAGGGAAGCTATGGCTACACCTTC,CASSYQQGSYGYTF
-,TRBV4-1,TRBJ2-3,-,TGCGCCAGCAGCCAAGTGTTAGGGGGTTCCGCATCTCATACGCAGTATTTT,CASSQVLGGSASHTQYF
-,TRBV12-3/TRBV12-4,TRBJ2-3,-,TGTGCCAGCAGTTTGCCCCCCGACAGTACTTCGGATACGCAGTATTTT,CASSLPPDSTSDTQYF
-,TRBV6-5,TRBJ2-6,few,TGTCCCAGCAGTTACTCCAGACTTGGTTCCGGGGCCAACGTCCTGACTTTC,CPSSYSRLGSGANVLTF
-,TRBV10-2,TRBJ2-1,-,TGCGCCAGCAGGGGGCTAGCCCGGAATGAGCAGTTCTTC,CASRGLARNEQFF
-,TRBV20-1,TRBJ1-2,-,TGCAGTGCTAGATTCCGGGGTGGGGACTATGGCTACACCTTC,CSARFRGGDYGYTF
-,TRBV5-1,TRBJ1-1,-,TGCGCCAGCAGCAGTTGGATAGACAGCAAGAACACTGAAGCTTTCTTT,CASSSWIDSKNTEAFF
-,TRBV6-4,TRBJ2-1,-,TGTGCCAGCAGCGCTTGGGTGGGGTTGGGCTCCTACAATGAGCAGTTCTTC,CASSAWVGLGSYNEQFF
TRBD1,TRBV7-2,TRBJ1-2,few,TGTGCCAGCAGCTTACCACCGGGACAGGGGCCGGGGGGCTACACCTTC,CASSLPPGQGPGGYTF